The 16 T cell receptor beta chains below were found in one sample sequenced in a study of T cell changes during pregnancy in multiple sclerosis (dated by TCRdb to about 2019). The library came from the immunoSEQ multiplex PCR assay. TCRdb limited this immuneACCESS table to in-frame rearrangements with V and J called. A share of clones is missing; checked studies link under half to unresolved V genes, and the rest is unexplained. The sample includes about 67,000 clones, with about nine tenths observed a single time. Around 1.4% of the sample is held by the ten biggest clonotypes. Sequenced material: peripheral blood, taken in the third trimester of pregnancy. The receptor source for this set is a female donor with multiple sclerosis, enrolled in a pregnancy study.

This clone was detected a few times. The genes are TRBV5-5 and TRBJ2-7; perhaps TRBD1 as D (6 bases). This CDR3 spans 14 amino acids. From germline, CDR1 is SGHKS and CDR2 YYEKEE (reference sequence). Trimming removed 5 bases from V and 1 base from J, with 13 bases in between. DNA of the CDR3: TGTGCCAGCAGACGCCGGGACATTTCCTACGAGCAGTACTTC. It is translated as CASRRRDISYEQYF. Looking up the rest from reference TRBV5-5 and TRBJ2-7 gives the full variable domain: DAGVTQSPTHLIKTRGQQVTLRCSPISGHKSVSWYQQVLGQGPQFIFQYYEKEERGRGNFPDRFSARQFPNYSSELNVNALLLGDSALYLCASRRRDISYEQYFGPGTRLTVT.

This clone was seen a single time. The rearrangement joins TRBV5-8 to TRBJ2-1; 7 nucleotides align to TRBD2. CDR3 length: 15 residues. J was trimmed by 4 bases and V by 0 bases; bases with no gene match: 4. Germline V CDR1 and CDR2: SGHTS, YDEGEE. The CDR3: CASSLASGEYNEQFF. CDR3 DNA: TGTGCCAGCAGCTTGGCGAGCGGGGAGTACAATGAGCAGTTCTTC.

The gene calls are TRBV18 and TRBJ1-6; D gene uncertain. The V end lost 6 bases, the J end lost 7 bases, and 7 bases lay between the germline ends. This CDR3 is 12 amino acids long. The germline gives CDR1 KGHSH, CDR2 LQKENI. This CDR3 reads CASSAPNSPLHF. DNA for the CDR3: TGTGCCAGCTCGGCCCCGAATTCACCCCTCCACTTT. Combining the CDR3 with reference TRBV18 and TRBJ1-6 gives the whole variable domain NAGVMQNPRHLVRRRGQEARLRCSPMKGHSHVYWYRQLPEEGLKFMVYLQKENIIDESGMPKERFSAEFPKEGPSILRIQQVVRGDSAAYFCASSAPNSPLHFGNGTRLTVT.

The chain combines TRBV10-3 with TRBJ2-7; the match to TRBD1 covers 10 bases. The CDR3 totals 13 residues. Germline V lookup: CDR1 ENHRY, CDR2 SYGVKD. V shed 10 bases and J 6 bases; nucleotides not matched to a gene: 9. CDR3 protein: CATRTTGGGEQYF. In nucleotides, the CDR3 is TGTGCCACCAGAACGACAGGGGGCGGCGAGCAGTACTTC.

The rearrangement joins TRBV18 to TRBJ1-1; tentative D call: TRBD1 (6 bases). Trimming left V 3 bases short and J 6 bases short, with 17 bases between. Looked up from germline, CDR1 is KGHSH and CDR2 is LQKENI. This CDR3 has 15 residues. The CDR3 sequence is CASSPRAGEIAEAFF. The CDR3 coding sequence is TGTGCCAGCTCACCGAGGGCAGGGGAGATCGCTGAAGCTTTCTTT.

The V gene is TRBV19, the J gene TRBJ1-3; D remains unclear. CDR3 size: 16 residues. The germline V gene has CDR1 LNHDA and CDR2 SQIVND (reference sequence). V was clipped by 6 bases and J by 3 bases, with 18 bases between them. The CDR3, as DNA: TGTGCCAGTAGCGCAACCCCACGGTACCTTGGAAACACCATATATTTT. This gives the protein CASSATPRYLGNTIYF.

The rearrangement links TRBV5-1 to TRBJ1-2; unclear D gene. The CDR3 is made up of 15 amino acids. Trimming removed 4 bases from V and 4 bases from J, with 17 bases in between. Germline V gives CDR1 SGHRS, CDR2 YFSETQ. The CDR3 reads CASSQGSLQLYGYTF. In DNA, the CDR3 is TGCGCCAGCAGCCAAGGGAGCCTCCAACTCTATGGCTACACCTTC.

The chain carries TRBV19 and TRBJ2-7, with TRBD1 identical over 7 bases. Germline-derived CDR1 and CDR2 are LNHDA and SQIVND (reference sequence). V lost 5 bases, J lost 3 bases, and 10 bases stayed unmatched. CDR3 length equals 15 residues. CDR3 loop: CASSVTGTAIYEQYF. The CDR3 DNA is TGTGCCAGTAGTGTTACCGGGACAGCCATCTACGAGCAGTACTTC.

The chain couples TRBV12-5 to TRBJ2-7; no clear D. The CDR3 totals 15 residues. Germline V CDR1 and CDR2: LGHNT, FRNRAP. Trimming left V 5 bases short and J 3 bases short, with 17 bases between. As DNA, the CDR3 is TGTGCTAGTGGTCCCCGGTCTGGTGGTATCTACGAGCAGTACTTC. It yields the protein CASGPRSGGIYEQYF.

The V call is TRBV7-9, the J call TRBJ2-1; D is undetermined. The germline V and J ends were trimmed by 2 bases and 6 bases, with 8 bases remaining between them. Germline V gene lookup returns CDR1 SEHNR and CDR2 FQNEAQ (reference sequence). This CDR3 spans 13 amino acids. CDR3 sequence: CASSLQDANEQFF. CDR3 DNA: TGTGCCAGCAGCTTACAGGATGCCAATGAGCAGTTCTTC.

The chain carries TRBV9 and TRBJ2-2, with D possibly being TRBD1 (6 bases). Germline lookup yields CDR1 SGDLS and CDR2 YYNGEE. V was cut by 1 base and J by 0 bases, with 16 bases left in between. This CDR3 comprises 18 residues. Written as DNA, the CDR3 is TGTGCCAGCAGCGTAAACAGGGTATTTTACGCGAACACCGGGGAGCTGTTTTTT. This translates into CASSVNRVFYANTGELFF.

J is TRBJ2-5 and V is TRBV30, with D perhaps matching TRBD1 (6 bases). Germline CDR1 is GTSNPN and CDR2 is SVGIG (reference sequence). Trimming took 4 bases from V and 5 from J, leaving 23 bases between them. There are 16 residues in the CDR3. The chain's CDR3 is CAWNSGQQVLRETQYF. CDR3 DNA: TGTGCCTGGAACTCGGGACAACAAGTTCTTCGTGAGACCCAGTACTTC.

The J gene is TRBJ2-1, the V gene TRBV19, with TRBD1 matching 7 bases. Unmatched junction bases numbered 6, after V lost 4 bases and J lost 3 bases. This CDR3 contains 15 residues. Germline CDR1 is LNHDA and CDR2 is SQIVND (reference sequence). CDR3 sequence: CASSTFRDSYNEQFF. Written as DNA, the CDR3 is TGTGCCAGTAGTACATTCCGGGACAGCTACAATGAGCAGTTCTTC.

In nucleotides, the CDR3 is TGTGCCTGCCTTCTTTCTGGGGGGGTAGAGACCCAGTACTTC. Its protein product is CACLLSGGVETQYF. The chain recombines TRBV30 with TRBJ2-5, with TRBD2 matching over 7 bases. There are 14 residues in the CDR3. J lost 4 bases, V lost 6 bases, and 11 bases had no gene match. The germline gives CDR1 GTSNPN, CDR2 SVGIG (reference sequence).

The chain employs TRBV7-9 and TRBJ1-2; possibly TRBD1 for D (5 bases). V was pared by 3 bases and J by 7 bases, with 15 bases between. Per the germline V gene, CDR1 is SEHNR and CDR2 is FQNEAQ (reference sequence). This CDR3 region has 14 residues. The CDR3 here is CASSFEQENLGYTF. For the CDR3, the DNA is TGTGCCAGCAGCTTTGAACAGGAGAATCTTGGCTACACCTTC.

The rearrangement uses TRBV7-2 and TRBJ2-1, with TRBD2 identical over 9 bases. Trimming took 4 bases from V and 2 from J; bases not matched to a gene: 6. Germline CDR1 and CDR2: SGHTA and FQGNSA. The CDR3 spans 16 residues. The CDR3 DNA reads TGTGCCAGCAGCTCCCCCGGGACTAGCACCTACAATGAGCAGTTCTTC. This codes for CASSSPGTSTYNEQFF.